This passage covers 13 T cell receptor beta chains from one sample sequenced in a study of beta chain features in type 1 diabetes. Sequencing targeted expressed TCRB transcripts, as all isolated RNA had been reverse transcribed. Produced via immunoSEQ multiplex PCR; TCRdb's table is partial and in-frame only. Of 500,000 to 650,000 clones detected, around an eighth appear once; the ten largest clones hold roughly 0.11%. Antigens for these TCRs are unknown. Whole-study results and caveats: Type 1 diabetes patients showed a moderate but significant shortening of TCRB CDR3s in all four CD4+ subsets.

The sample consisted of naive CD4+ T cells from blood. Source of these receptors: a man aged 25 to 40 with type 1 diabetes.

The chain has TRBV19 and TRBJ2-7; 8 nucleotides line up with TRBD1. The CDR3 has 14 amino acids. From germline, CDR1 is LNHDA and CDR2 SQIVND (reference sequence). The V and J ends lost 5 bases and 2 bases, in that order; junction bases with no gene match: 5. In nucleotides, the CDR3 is TGTGCCAGTAGTCTCTCGGACAGGGCCTACGAGCAGTACTTC. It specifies CASSLSDRAYEQYF.

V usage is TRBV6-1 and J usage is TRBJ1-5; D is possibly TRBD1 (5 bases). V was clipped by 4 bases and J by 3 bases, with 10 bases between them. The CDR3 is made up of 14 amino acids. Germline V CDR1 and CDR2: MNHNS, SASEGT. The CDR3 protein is CASSAGTYNQPQHF. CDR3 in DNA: TGTGCCAGCAGTGCCGGGACCTACAATCAGCCCCAGCATTTT.

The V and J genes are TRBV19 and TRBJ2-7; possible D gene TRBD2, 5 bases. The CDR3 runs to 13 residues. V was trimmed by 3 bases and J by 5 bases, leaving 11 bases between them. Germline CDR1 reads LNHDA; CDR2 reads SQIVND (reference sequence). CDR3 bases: TGTGCCAGTAGTATCGAGGGAGCGCACGAGCAGTACTTC. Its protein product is CASSIEGAHEQYF.

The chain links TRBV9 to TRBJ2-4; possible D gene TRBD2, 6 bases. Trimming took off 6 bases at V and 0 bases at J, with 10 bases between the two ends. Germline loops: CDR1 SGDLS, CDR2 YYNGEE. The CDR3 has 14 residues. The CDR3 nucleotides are TGTGCCAGCACCCAGGGACTAGCCAAAAACATTCAGTACTTC. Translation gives CASTQGLAKNIQYF.

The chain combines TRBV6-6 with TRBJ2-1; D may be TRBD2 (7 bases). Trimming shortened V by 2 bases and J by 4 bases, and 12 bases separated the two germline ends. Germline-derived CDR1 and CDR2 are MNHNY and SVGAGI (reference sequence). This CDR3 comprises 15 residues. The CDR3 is CASSYRRGLYNEQFF. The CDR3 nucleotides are TGTGCCAGCAGTTACAGGCGGGGGCTATACAATGAGCAGTTCTTC.

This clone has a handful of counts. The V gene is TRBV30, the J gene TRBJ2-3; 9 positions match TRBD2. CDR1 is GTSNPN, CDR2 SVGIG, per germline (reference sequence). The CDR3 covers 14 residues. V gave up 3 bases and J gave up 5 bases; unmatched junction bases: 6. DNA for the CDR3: TGTGCCTGGAGCCCTAGCGGGGTTGGAGATACGCAGTATTTT. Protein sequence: CAWSPSGVGDTQYF.

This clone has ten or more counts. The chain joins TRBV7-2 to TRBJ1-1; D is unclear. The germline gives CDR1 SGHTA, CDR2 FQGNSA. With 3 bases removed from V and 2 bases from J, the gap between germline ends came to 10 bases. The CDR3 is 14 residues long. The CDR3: CASSFSGPNTEAFF. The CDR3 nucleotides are TGTGCCAGCAGCTTTAGTGGTCCCAACACTGAAGCTTTCTTT.

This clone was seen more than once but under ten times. The CDR3 nucleotides read TGCAGCGTTGAAGCGGGGTCTGGGGCCAACGTCCTGACTTTC. Its protein product is CSVEAGSGANVLTF. This chain links TRBV29-1 with TRBJ2-6; D perhaps matches TRBD2 (5 bases). Germline V gene sequence: CDR1 SQVTM, CDR2 ANQGSEA. The V end was cut by 1 base, the J end by 1 base, with 5 bases between. The CDR3 extends over 14 amino acids.

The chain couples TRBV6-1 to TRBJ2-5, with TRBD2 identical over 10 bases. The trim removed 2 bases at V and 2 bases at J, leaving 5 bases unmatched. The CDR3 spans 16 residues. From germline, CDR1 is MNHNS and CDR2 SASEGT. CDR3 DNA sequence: TGTGCCAGCAGTGAACAGGTAGCGGGGGGTCAAGAGACCCAGTACTTC. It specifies CASSEQVAGGQETQYF.

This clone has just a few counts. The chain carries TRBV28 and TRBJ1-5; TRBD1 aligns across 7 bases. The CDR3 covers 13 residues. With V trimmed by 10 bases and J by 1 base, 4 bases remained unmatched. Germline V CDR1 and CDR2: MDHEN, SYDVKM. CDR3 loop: CAIHRGSNQPQHF. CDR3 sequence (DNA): TGTGCCATCCACAGGGGAAGCAATCAGCCCCAGCATTTT.

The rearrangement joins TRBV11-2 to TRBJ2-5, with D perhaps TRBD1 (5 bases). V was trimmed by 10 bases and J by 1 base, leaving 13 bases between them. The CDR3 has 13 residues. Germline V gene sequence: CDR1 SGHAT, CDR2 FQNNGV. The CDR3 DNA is TGTGCCACAACCAGACAGAGCCAAGAGACCCAGTACTTC. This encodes CATTRQSQETQYF.

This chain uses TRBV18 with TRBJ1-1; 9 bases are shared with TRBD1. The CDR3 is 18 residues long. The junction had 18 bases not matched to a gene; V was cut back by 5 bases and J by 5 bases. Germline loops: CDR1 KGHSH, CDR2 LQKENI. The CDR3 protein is CASSSTTGTGLLRTEAFF. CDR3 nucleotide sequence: TGTGCCAGCTCATCCACGACCGGGACAGGGCTTCTTAGGACTGAAGCTTTCTTT.

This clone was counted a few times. DNA of the CDR3: TGTGCCAGCAGGGACCGGGACAGCATCTGGGGTGGCTACACCTTC. Its protein is CASRDRDSIWGGYTF. V and J are TRBV25-1 and TRBJ1-2; TRBD1 matches at 7 bases. CDR1 is MGHDK and CDR2 is SYGVNS in the germline V gene. This CDR3 is built from 15 residues. With V trimmed by 6 bases and J by 7 bases, 14 bases remained unmatched.